These 2 T cell receptor beta chains originate from one sample sequenced in a study of T cells in Graves' hyperthyroidism and ophthalmopathy (dated by TCRdb to about 2019). Receptors were amplified or captured by multiplex PCR. Sequencing was performed on an Illumina HiSeq 2000. The TCR beta CDR3 regions were amplified from RNA transcripts. The first round of RT-PCR for the TCR CDR3 was performed with the HTBI primer set and the Qiagen OneStep RT-PCR kit. TCRdb trimmed the raw reads at Q25, called clones with MiXCR and kept productive beta chains. CDR3 protein sequences are deduplicated, and each keeps its most common genes and DNA. The sample table shows about 130,000 distinct CDR3 sequences, and roughly 23% are seen once. The top ten hold 65% to 80% of the sample. Sample: blood. The receptor set was obtained from a woman aged 50 to 65 with Graves' hyperthyroidism that later progressed to Graves' ophthalmopathy.

This clonotype was observed at least ten times. The chain couples TRBV27 to TRBJ2-5; D tentatively fits TRBD1 or TRBD2 (6 bases each). V was pared by 4 bases and J by 5 bases, with 14 bases between. This CDR3 spans 14 amino acids. CDR1 and CDR2 from the germline V gene are MNHEY and SMNVEV (reference sequence). The CDR3 nucleotides read TGTGCCAGCAGTTCCTACCAGGGGAGGGAGACCCAGTACTTC. This gives the protein CASSSYQGRETQYF.

This clonotype was seen many times. The chain employs TRBV3-1 and TRBJ2-7; TRBD1 agrees at 7 bases. The CDR3 is made up of 16 amino acids. V shed 0 bases and J 2 bases; nucleotides not matched to a gene: 7. Germline lookup yields CDR1 LGHDT and CDR2 YNNKEL (reference sequence). The CDR3 bases are TGTGCCAGCAGCCAAGAGGGGTCAGGGGGAGCCTACGAGCAGTACTTC. It encodes CASSQEGSGGAYEQYF.